This paragraph covers one TCR beta chain sequence. The sample belongs to a study of response to subunit inactivated influenza vaccine. Via MiXCR, TCRdb re-called the RT-PCR reads, giving one row per CDR3 protein. The sample shows about 620,000 distinct CDR3 sequences, 12% of them seen only once. The germline V gene encodes CDR1 KGHSH and CDR2 LQKENI. V shed 3 bases and J 0 bases; nucleotides not matched to a gene: 6. The CDR3 is made up of 19 amino acids. This sequence joins TRBV18 and TRBJ2-2; 14 bases match TRBD2. Source: PBMCs from blood, taken on the day of vaccination. This sequence was found in a man in his fifties or sixties who received an inactivated influenza vaccine. The CDR3 spells CASSPWTSGGSSNTGELFF. CDR3 in DNA: TGTGCCAGCTCACCTTGGACTAGCGGGGGGTCCTCGAACACCGGGGAGCTGTTTTTT.